A single sample gave rise to the 22 T cell receptor beta chains below, sequenced in a study of PD-1 blockade in mismatch repair-deficient tumors. Only in-frame clones appear in the TCRdb table, and some are missing; sequencing was by immunoSEQ multiplex PCR. Here the sample spans 15,000 to 25,000 clones, about four fifths being singletons. The specimen comprised PBMCs, sampled 52 weeks after starting pembrolizumab. These receptors all come from an adult with mismatch repair-deficient cancer.

Notes on this clone: The conserved final phenylalanine or tryptophan is absent from the CDR3, which likely points to a read error. Because the CDR3's place on the DNA is in doubt, the DNA is left out and the CDR3 is given as listed by TCRdb. The V gene is TRBV12-5, the J gene TRBJ1-1; the table calls TRBD1, which could not be checked here. The CDR3 spans 14 amino acids, including both terminal residues. Germline CDR1 is LGHNT and CDR2 is FRNRAP. The CDR3 reads CASGLTYRLSWVLR.

The rearrangement links TRBV7-9 to TRBJ2-5; D uncertain. The CDR3 runs 14 residues. The germline V gene encodes CDR1 SEHNR and CDR2 FQNEAQ (reference sequence). V was cut by 3 bases and J by 2 bases, with 10 bases left in between. The CDR3 sequence: CASSLESDQETQYF. The DNA for the CDR3 is TGTGCCAGCAGCTTGGAGTCAGATCAAGAGACCCAGTACTTC. The full variable domain, completed using reference TRBV7-9 and TRBJ2-5, is DTGVSQNPRHKITKRGQNVTFRCDPISEHNRLYWYRQTLGQGPEFLTYFQNEAQLEKSRLLSDRFSAERPKGSFSTLEIQRTEQGDSAMYLCASSLESDQETQYFGPGTRLLVL.

The CDR3 DNA reads as TGTGCCAGCTCCCCACTAGCGGGTGGAACAGATACGCAGTATTTT. Residues: CASSPLAGGTDTQYF. This chain links TRBV19 with TRBJ2-3, with TRBD2 matching over 9 bases. Per germline, CDR1 LNHDA and CDR2 SQIVND (reference sequence). Losses at the gene ends were 9 bases for V and 3 bases for J; bases not matched to a gene: 10. The CDR3 spans 15 residues. Full variable domain (outside the CDR3, taken from reference TRBV19 and TRBJ2-3): DGGITQSPKYLFRKEGQNVTLSCEQNLNHDAMYWYRQDPGQGLRLIYYSQIVNDFQKGDIAEGYSVSREKKESFPLTVTSAQKNPTAFYLCASSPLAGGTDTQYFGPGTRLTVL.

The chain couples TRBV28 to TRBJ2-2; a weak D match, TRBD2 (5 bases). This CDR3 is built from 13 residues. The germline CDR1 and CDR2 sequences are MDHEN and SYDVKM. Trimming removed 9 bases at V and 5 bases at J, with 13 bases between. The CDR3 coding sequence is TGTGCCAGTGGGAGTGTCGCGACCGGGGAGCTGTTTTTT. It is translated as CASGSVATGELFF.

This chain connects TRBV5-4 to TRBJ2-6; D is possibly TRBD2 (7 bases). Trimming took 4 bases from V and 1 from J, leaving 18 bases between them. CDR3 length: 18 amino acids. The germline V gene has CDR1 SGHNT and CDR2 YYREEE (reference sequence). The CDR3 DNA reads as TGTGCCAGCAGCCCCCGAGGGGGGGTAACTTCTGGGGCCAACGTCCTGACTTTC. Translating gives CASSPRGGVTSGANVLTF.

This clone has a handful of counts. V usage is TRBV7-9 and J usage is TRBJ2-7, with 7 bases fitting TRBD2. Germline loops: CDR1 SEHNR, CDR2 FQNEAQ (reference sequence). The CDR3 length is 17 residues. V shed 1 base and J 1 base; nucleotides not matched to a gene: 10. The CDR3 coding sequence is TGTGCCAGCAGCTTAGATGGGACTACCAACCCTTCCTACGAGCAGTACTTC. As protein: CASSLDGTTNPSYEQYF.

The rearrangement uses TRBV29-1 and TRBJ2-7, with D maybe TRBD1 (6 bases). CDR1 and CDR2 from the germline V gene are SQVTM and ANQGSEA. V lost 6 bases and J 0 bases, leaving 18 bases between the germline ends. The CDR3 spans 15 residues. CDR3: CSVLRTVRNSYEQYF. In DNA, the CDR3 is TGCAGCGTGCTCCGGACAGTCCGAAACTCCTACGAGCAGTACTTC.

The rearrangement uses TRBV6-1 and TRBJ1-1; D perhaps matches TRBD1 (6 bases). The germline V and J ends were trimmed by 4 bases and 11 bases, with 14 bases remaining between them. Per germline, CDR1 MNHNS and CDR2 SASEGT. The CDR3 sequence is 12 residues long. CDR3 residues: CASSVWGQVAFF. In DNA form, the CDR3 reads TGTGCCAGCAGTGTGTGGGGGCAGGTTGCTTTCTTT.

The chain is built from TRBV7-6 and TRBJ1-1; a weak D match, TRBD1 (5 bases). Germline V gene data show CDR1 as SGHVS and CDR2 as FNYEAQ. The V end was cut by 1 base, the J end by 3 bases, with 9 bases between. This CDR3 contains 14 residues. The CDR3 DNA reads TGTGCCAGCAGCTTAGGGGGAGGGGACACTGAAGCTTTCTTT. Translation gives CASSLGGGDTEAFF.

This chain joins TRBV5-1 and TRBJ1-2, with D unresolved. Germline CDR1 is SGHRS and CDR2 is YFSETQ. V was trimmed by 4 bases and J by 10 bases, leaving 17 bases between them. The CDR3 length is 13 residues. CDR3 nucleotide sequence: TGCGCCAGCAGCGTCGACAACGCCCGCGACTACACCTTC. Translating it yields CASSVDNARDYTF.

This chain uses TRBV27 with TRBJ2-5, with TRBD1 as a possible D gene (5 bases). V was shortened by 6 bases and J by 4 bases, with 9 bases between the two germline ends. The CDR3 runs 12 residues. Germline V gene sequence: CDR1 MNHEY, CDR2 SMNVEV (reference sequence). The CDR3 DNA reads as TGTGCCAGCAGGTCAGGGCCAGAGACCCAGTACTTC. Its translation is CASRSGPETQYF.

This chain links TRBV6-1 with TRBJ1-2, with D maybe TRBD1 (5 bases). The V gene lost 6 bases and the J gene lost 1 base, with 12 bases spanning the gap. Per the germline V gene, CDR1 is MNHNS and CDR2 is SASEGT. There are 14 residues in the CDR3. CDR3 region: CASSDRGFNYGYTF. CDR3 bases: TGTGCCAGCAGCGACAGAGGTTTTAACTATGGCTACACCTTC.

The chain is built from TRBV28 and TRBJ2-1; D not resolved. CDR3 length: 12 amino acids. Looked up from germline, CDR1 is MDHEN and CDR2 is SYDVKM. Trimming removed 4 bases at V and 12 bases at J, with 13 bases between. The CDR3 DNA is TGTGCCAGCAGTTCCGTCCGGTTTGGGCAGTTCTTC. Translation: CASSSVRFGQFF.

The rearrangement joins TRBV25-1 to TRBJ2-1, with TRBD2 identical over 11 bases. The CDR3 runs to 16 residues. Germline V gene data show CDR1 as MGHDK and CDR2 as SYGVNS. J gave up 8 bases and V 1 base, and 7 bases lay outside the gene matches. The CDR3 is CASSELSSGRPYEQFF. The CDR3 bases are TGTGCCAGCAGTGAATTATCTAGCGGGAGGCCTTATGAGCAGTTCTTC. The full variable domain, with the rest looked up from reference TRBV25-1 and TRBJ2-1, is EADIYQTPRYLVIGTGKKITLECSQTMGHDKMYWYQQDPGMELHLIHYSYGVNSTEKGDLSSESTVSRIRTEHFPLTLESARPSHTSQYLCASSELSSGRPYEQFFGPGTRLTVL.

The chain is built from TRBV7-3 and TRBJ2-7; TRBD1 agrees at 7 bases. V lost 5 bases and J lost 1; bases outside the gene matches: 8. This CDR3 region has 15 residues. Germline CDR1 SGHTA, CDR2 FQGTGA. In nucleotides, the CDR3 is TGTGCCAGCAGCCCCGGGACAGTGTCGTCCTACGAGCAGTACTTC. Protein sequence: CASSPGTVSSYEQYF.

The chain joins TRBV9 to TRBJ2-1; 11 bases fit TRBD2. The CDR3 extends over 18 amino acids. CDR1 SGDLS and CDR2 YYNGEE come from the germline V gene. V shed 0 bases, J shed 5 bases, and the junction held 10 bases outside the gene matches. The CDR3 region has the DNA TGTGCCAGCAGCGTAGCTACTTTGGGACTAGCGGATCACAATGAGCAGTTCTTC. This sequence encodes CASSVATLGLADHNEQFF.

V usage is TRBV2 and J usage is TRBJ1-3; D unresolved. The V gene's germline CDR1 is SNHLY and CDR2 FYNNEI. The CDR3 is 12 residues long. Trimming stripped 3 bases from V and 4 bases from J, with 4 bases between. In nucleotides, the CDR3 is TGTGCCAGCAGTGACCAAGGAAACACCATATATTTT. This encodes CASSDQGNTIYF.

This chain connects TRBV5-1 to TRBJ2-5, with 8 bases fitting TRBD2. Unmatched junction bases numbered 7, after V lost 4 bases and J lost 2 bases. The germline CDR1 and CDR2 sequences are SGHRS and YFSETQ. The CDR3 consists of 15 residues. Here the CDR3 DNA reads TGCGCCAGCAGCCGACCGCGGGAGGCACAAGAGACCCAGTACTTC. Protein product: CASSRPREAQETQYF.

The chain joins TRBV6-5 to TRBJ1-2; D is ambiguous. The CDR3 loop spans 13 amino acids. Trimming pared 3 bases from V and 6 bases from J, leaving 11 bases between. Germline V gene data show CDR1 as MNHEY and CDR2 as SVGAGI. CDR3 coding DNA: TGTGCCAGCAGTTATTGGCCCGCGGATGGCTACACCTTC. Protein product: CASSYWPADGYTF.

The chain couples TRBV5-1 to TRBJ2-3; D may be TRBD1 (5 bases). Germline CDR1 SGHRS, CDR2 YFSETQ. The CDR3 loop spans 13 amino acids. V was trimmed by 2 bases and J by 3 bases, leaving 7 bases between them. The CDR3 region has the DNA TGCGCCAGCAGCTTTTACAGGACAGATACGCAGTATTTT. Its protein is CASSFYRTDTQYF.

For the CDR3, the DNA is TGCAGCGGGGGACAGGGGCGCGAAGCTTTCTTT. This gives the protein CSGGQGREAFF. The rearrangement links TRBV29-1 to TRBJ1-1; 10 bases line up with TRBD1. The CDR3 runs to 11 residues. The V and J ends lost 7 bases and 8 bases, in that order; junction bases with no gene match: 4. Germline CDR1 and CDR2: SQVTM and ANQGSEA.

This rearrangement joins TRBV18 to TRBJ2-1; 7 nucleotides match TRBD2. V lost 4 bases, J lost 4 bases, and 10 bases stayed unmatched. The germline V gene encodes CDR1 KGHSH and CDR2 LQKENI. The CDR3 has 16 residues. The CDR3 coding sequence is TGTGCCAGCTCACTAGGATGGGGGGGAGGATACAATGAGCAGTTCTTC. Its protein is CASSLGWGGGYNEQFF.